This T cell receptor beta chain was sequenced in a study of blood T cell repertoires in COVID-19. Background on the study: There were acute and convalescent COVID-19 samples, and they came from the United States, Italy and Spain. In each case, the material was cDNA or gDNA derived from T cells, B-cell-depleted T cells, or PBMCs.

In the authors' workflow: Estimates of nucleated cell counts were drawn from the amplification of reference gene primers. The method was immunoSEQ multiplex PCR; TCRdb's version includes in-frame clones alone and lacks a portion of them. D and trimming were read from the DNA, whereas the V and J calls and clone size are those reported in that table. The repertoire holds around 700,000 clones, with 70% to 90% as singletons. This CDR3 has 20 amino acids. Per the germline V gene, CDR1 is MNHEY and CDR2 is SVGEGT. The V segment lost 6 bases and the J segment 0 bases; nucleotides outside the gene matches: 16.

The chain couples TRBV6-2 or TRBV6-3 to TRBJ2-1; 11 bases are shared with TRBD2. The clonotype was recovered from a woman under 30 with acute or convalescent COVID-19. The sequenced sample consisted of peripheral blood. The CDR3 loop reads CASSPHGLAGSKSSYNEQFF. DNA for the CDR3: TGTGCCAGCAGCCCACACGGACTAGCGGGTTCAAAGAGCTCCTACAATGAGCAGTTCTTC.